This paragraph covers one T cell receptor beta chain sequence. This clone has only one observation. No cognate antigen has been identified for it. Base quality data are lacking; no much larger clone is found one base away. Each collaborating institution followed its own protocols to collect whole blood in K2EDTA tubes. For TCRbeta analysis, collaborator samples were shipped as frozen whole blood, as isolated PBMCs, or as DNA extracted from either sample type. TCRbeta CDR3 regions were amplified from genomic DNA using the immunoSEQ Assay, a bias-controlled multiplex PCR. The source study handled its data this way. Within the assay, amplification of reference gene primers was used to estimate how many nucleated cells each sample contained. Sequence reads were collapsed and filtered to measure the absolute abundance of every unique TCRbeta CDR3 rearrangement. For each sample, productive Simpson clonality was calculated as the square root of Simpson's diversity index across productive rearrangements. Not all clones reach the TCRdb copy of this immuneACCESS table, which keeps in-frame sequences only. Checked studies attribute under half of the gap to unresolved V genes and leave the rest unexplained. Clone size and V and J calls were adopted from that table, with D and trimming inferred from the DNA. This sample gives about 190,000 clones in total; about 88% of them show up just once. The top ten hold 6% of the sample.

This specimen comes from a study of blood T cell repertoires in COVID-19 (dated by TCRdb to between 2020 and 2021). Context from the whole study: Collaborator samples came from the United States, Italy and Spain and covered acute and convalescent phases of COVID-19. The material from the prospective study consisted of cDNA or gDNA derived from T cells, B-cell-depleted T cells, or PBMCs. Subjects who had been exposed to COVID-19, were actively infected with it, or had recovered from it provided the deeply sampled blood TCRbeta repertoires that made up the dataset. A freely available public database, intended as a resource for researchers studying the immune response to SARS-CoV-2, is where the repertoires were released. The samples were drawn from the first 160 participants of the ongoing ImmuneRACE study and from over a thousand subjects provided by 6 global collaborators. Nearly every sample came with metadata listing a de-identified subject ID, COVID-19 status, age in years and sex. Where available, HLA class I and class II types were taken from metadata supplied by the sample provider and were not determined by assay-based typing.

V is pruned by 1 base and J by 7 bases, leaving 6 bases of the junction without a gene match. According to the germline V gene, CDR1 reads KGHSH and CDR2 reads LQKENI. The CDR3 spans 14 residues, from the cysteine through the phenylalanine. Of all the DNA, just the CDR3 is kept, 42 bases in frame from base 1. What the authors observed across the whole study: Clinical and demographic metadata were provided uncurated, with the amount varying by source and participant.

The chain is made from TRBV18 and TRBJ2-7; TRBD1 matches 8 bases in the middle. The TCR sequence derives from a middle-aged man with active or convalescent COVID-19. The specimen sequenced was peripheral blood. The sequenced DNA is TGTGCCAGCTCACCACAGGCAGGGGGCAGAGAGCAGTACTTC. Its translation reads: CASSPQAGGREQYF. The reference TRBV18 and TRBJ2-7 proteins fill in what lies around the CDR3, so the full variable domain reads NAGVMQNPRHLVRRRGQEARLRCSPMKGHSHVYWYRQLPEEGLKFMVYLQKENIIDESGMPKERFSAEFPKEGPSILRIQQVVRGDSAAYFCASSPQAGGREQYFGPGTRLTVT.